This entry describes one T cell receptor beta chain. This CDR3 has 17 residues. CDR1 and CDR2 (germline): SGHRS, YFSETQ. V was pared by 5 bases and J by 1 base, with 8 bases of the junction left unmatched. Measured with immunoSEQ multiplex PCR; TCRdb has only the in-frame clones, and not every one. This table has about 30,000 clones, roughly 85% appearing once. This entry comes from a study of control samples from healthy donors and cancer patients. The chain couples TRBV5-1 to TRBJ2-1; 11 nucleotides line up with TRBD2. This sequence originates from a man aged 55 to 70 with head and neck cancer. The sequencing sample was made of PBMCs. The CDR3 coding sequence is TGCGCCAGCAGTCGGCCCCGACTAGCGGGGTCCTACAATGAGCAGTTCTTC. Its protein product is CASSRPRLAGSYNEQFF.